This T cell receptor (beta chain) is from a study of identical twins. The CDR3 consists of 14 residues. Germline CDR1 LNHNV, CDR2 YYDKDF (reference sequence). After removal of 3 bases from V and 4 bases from J, the junction contained 3 bases not matched to a gene. There are a few counts of this clonotype. What it recognizes is unknown. TCRdb independently ran MiXCR on the 5' RACE reads; one entry per CDR3 protein. The table lists around 250,000 distinct CDR3 sequences, about 13% of them singletons. Study-level points and caveats: In drawing conclusions, the study used cross-sectional statistical analysis and did not follow the same donors.

These data were also reused for a study on yellow fever vaccine responses in identical twins.

This sequence joins TRBV15 and TRBJ1-5, with 7 bases aligning to TRBD1. Sequencing input: memory (CD45RO+) T cells sorted from blood. This receptor was obtained from a woman aged 18-29 years in good health. CDR3 region: CATSSRQGNQPQHF. DNA of the CDR3: TGTGCCACCAGCAGCCGACAGGGTAATCAGCCCCAGCATTTT.